The sequence of this T cell receptor beta chain was determined in a study of blood T cell repertoires in COVID-19. Germline loops: CDR1 SGHTA, CDR2 FQGNSA. The CDR3 spans 16 residues. V lost 5 bases to trimming and J lost 3 bases, with 19 bases between them. In the authors' workflow: Counts of nucleated cells, estimated from reference gene primer amplification, were obtained. TCRdb keeps only in-frame clones here, not all; method: immunoSEQ multiplex PCR. V and J calls and clone size are copied from that table; D and trimming were computed from the DNA. The data contain over 110,000 clones, approximately 88% of them singletons.

The receptor was isolated from a human donor in a cohort sampled during active COVID-19. Sequencing was done on a sample of peripheral blood. This chain links TRBV7-2 with TRBJ1-2, with D possibly being TRBD1 (6 bases). CDR3 sequence: CASSPLLLGADYGYTF. The CDR3 DNA reads as TGTGCCAGCAGCCCCCTTCTCTTGGGGGCGGACTATGGCTACACCTTC.